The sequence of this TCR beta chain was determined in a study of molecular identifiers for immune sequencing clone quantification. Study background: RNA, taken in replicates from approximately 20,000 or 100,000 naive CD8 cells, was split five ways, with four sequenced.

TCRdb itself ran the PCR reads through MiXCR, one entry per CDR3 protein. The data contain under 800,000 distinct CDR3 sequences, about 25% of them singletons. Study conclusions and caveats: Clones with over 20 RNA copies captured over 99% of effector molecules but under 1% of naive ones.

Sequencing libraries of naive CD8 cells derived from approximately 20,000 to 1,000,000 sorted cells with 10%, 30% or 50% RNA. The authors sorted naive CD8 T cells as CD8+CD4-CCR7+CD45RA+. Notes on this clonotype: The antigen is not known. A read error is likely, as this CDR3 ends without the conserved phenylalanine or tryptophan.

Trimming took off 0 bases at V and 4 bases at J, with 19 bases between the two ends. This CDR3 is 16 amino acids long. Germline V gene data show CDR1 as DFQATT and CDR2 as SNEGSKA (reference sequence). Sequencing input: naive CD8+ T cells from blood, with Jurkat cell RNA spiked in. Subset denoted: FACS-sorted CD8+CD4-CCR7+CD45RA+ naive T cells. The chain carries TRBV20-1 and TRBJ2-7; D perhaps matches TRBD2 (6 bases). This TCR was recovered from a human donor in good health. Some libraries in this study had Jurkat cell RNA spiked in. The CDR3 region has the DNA TGCAGTGCTAGAGATGGGAATAGCCCTGGGGGGTACGAGCAGTACTCC. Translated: CSARDGNSPGGYEQYS.